Listed here are 5 T cell receptor beta chains from one sample, sequenced in a study of T cells after yellow fever vaccination. TCRdb reanalysed the 5' RACE reads using MiXCR and keeps one entry per CDR3 protein. The table lists under 150,000 distinct CDR3 sequences, approximately 16% of them singletons. This sample comprised CD8+ T cells sorted from PBMCs, obtained 5 days after the yellow fever booster vaccination. These receptors came from a man aged 18 to 30 who received the YFV17D yellow fever vaccine.

The chain recombines TRBV19 with TRBJ2-1; 10 nucleotides align to TRBD1. This CDR3 is built from 13 residues. CDR1 and CDR2 from the germline V gene are LNHDA and SQIVND (reference sequence). Trimming took 9 bases from V and 10 from J; bases not matched to a gene: 9. The CDR3 here is CASATGGLAEQFF. Written as DNA, the CDR3 is TGTGCCAGCGCGACAGGGGGCTTAGCGGAGCAGTTCTTC.

This clonotype was seen more than once but under ten times. The chain recombines TRBV6-6 with TRBJ2-2; 7 positions match TRBD1. CDR1 and CDR2 (germline): MNHNY, SVGAGI (reference sequence). V was clipped by 9 bases and J by 7 bases; unmatched bases: 11. The CDR3 covers 14 residues. The CDR3 is CASHPTGSVGELFF. DNA for the CDR3: TGTGCCAGTCACCCGACAGGGTCTGTCGGGGAGCTGTTTTTT.

There are a few counts of this clonotype. The chain links TRBV7-9 to TRBJ2-7; maybe TRBD1 (6 bases). The CDR3 has 13 residues. V lost 5 bases, J lost 5 bases, and 13 bases lay in between. In germline, CDR1 is SEHNR, CDR2 FQNEAQ (reference sequence). The chain's CDR3 is CASSPSQGNEQYV. Written as DNA, the CDR3 is TGTGCCAGCAGCCCGAGTCAGGGGAACGAGCAGTACGTC.

This clonotype occurred a few times. The rearrangement links TRBV20-1 to TRBJ2-7, with 13 positions matching TRBD2. Trimming at V came to 1 base and at J to 4 bases, leaving 4 bases not matched to a gene. This CDR3 comprises 15 residues. The germline V gene encodes CDR1 DFQATT and CDR2 SNEGSKA (reference sequence). The CDR3 reads CSARGSGLAGYEQYF. The CDR3 DNA reads as TGCAGTGCTAGAGGCTCGGGACTAGCGGGATACGAGCAGTACTTC.

This clonotype was found many times. CDR3: CASRTGDTQYF. The CDR3 DNA reads TGTGCCAGCAGGACGGGAGATACGCAGTATTTT. The genes are TRBV12-3 or TRBV12-4 and TRBJ2-3; no firm D call. The germline V and J ends were trimmed by 6 bases and 5 bases, with 6 bases remaining between them. The CDR3 is made up of 11 amino acids.